This entry lists 18 T cell receptor beta chains sequenced from one sample in a study of tumor-infiltrating lymphocytes in localized non-small cell lung cancer. Profiled with immunoSEQ multiplex PCR; TCRdb holds only in-frame clones, not every one. Of 5,000 to 8,000 clones listed, roughly 70% were seen once; the top ten hold approximately 6%. The sequencing input was uninvolved lung tissue not adjacent to the tumor. Receptors originate from a human donor with non-small cell lung cancer.

The chain has TRBV4-2 and TRBJ1-5, with D tentatively TRBD1 (6 bases). The length of the CDR3 is 18 residues. CDR1 LGHNA and CDR2 YNFKEQ come from the germline V gene. V gave up 0 bases and J gave up 2 bases, with 17 bases separating them. DNA for the CDR3: TGTGCCAGCAGCCAAGAGGGGAGGGCTGGGGGCGGCAATCAGCCCCAGCATTTT. Residues: CASSQEGRAGGGNQPQHF.

The chain is built from TRBV7-2 and TRBJ2-7; TRBD2 matches at 7 bases. V lost 1 base to trimming and J lost 4 bases; unmatched junction nucleotides: 4. There are 14 residues in the CDR3. The germline V gene encodes CDR1 SGHTA and CDR2 FQGNSA. The CDR3 sequence is CASSLGGGNYEQYF. The CDR3 DNA reads TGTGCCAGCAGCTTAGGCGGGGGTAATTACGAGCAGTACTTC.

The rearrangement links TRBV5-1 to TRBJ2-5, with a tentative D call TRBD2 (5 bases). The germline V gene has CDR1 SGHRS and CDR2 YFSETQ. V lost 0 bases to trimming and J lost 5 bases, with 11 bases between them. This CDR3 contains 14 residues. In DNA, the CDR3 is TGCGCCAGCAGCTTGGACCTAGCAAGGGAGACCCAGTACTTC. Translated: CASSLDLARETQYF.

V usage is TRBV28 and J usage is TRBJ2-1; D is undetermined. The CDR3 sequence is 15 residues long. The ends were cut back, 7 bases at V and 4 bases at J, with 17 bases in the middle. Germline lookup yields CDR1 MDHEN and CDR2 SYDVKM. The chain's CDR3 is CASTPELTRYNEQFF. For the CDR3, the DNA is TGTGCCAGCACCCCGGAACTTACCCGATACAATGAGCAGTTCTTC.

This clone was seen just once. This chain joins TRBV9 and TRBJ2-7; TRBD1 agrees at 11 bases. Losses at the gene ends were 4 bases for V and 5 bases for J; bases not matched to a gene: 5. The CDR3 consists of 14 residues. Germline loops: CDR1 SGDLS, CDR2 YYNGEE. Here the CDR3 DNA reads TGTGCCAGCAGCCCCAGGGACAGGGGGAACGAGCAGTACTTC. Translated: CASSPRDRGNEQYF.

This clone was counted between two and nine times. The chain uses TRBV7-2 and TRBJ2-3, with 8 bases that match TRBD2. Germline assignment: CDR1 SGHTA and CDR2 FQGNSA. The ends lost 1 base at V and 6 bases at J; junction bases unmatched: 9. The CDR3 runs to 16 residues. The CDR3 coding sequence is TGTGCCAGCAGCTTAGGCCTAGCGGGTGGTAGGGATACGCAGTATTTT. Translated: CASSLGLAGGRDTQYF.

The V call is TRBV7-9, the J call TRBJ2-4; a weak D match, TRBD2 (6 bases). Trimming removed 2 bases at V and 6 bases at J, with 17 bases between. The CDR3 is 16 amino acids. From germline, CDR1 is SEHNR and CDR2 FQNEAQ (reference sequence). CDR3: CASSLNTVGGGNIQYF. CDR3 nucleotide sequence: TGTGCCAGCAGCTTAAACACCGTGGGGGGAGGAAACATTCAGTACTTC.

The rearrangement links TRBV7-2 to TRBJ2-3; 7 bases map to TRBD1. V lost 5 bases to trimming and J lost 2 bases; unmatched junction nucleotides: 7. The CDR3 consists of 15 residues. CDR1 SGHTA and CDR2 FQGNSA come from the germline V gene. CDR3 nucleotide sequence: TGTGCCAGCAGCCCACAGGGGATTCCCACAGATACGCAGTATTTT. This encodes CASSPQGIPTDTQYF.

This rearrangement joins TRBV20-1 to TRBJ1-2; D is ambiguous. CDR3 length: 9 amino acids. V was pared by 7 bases and J by 7 bases, with 7 bases between. Germline loops: CDR1 DFQATT, CDR2 SNEGSKA (reference sequence). CDR3 DNA: TGCAGTGTTAAAGGTGGCTACACCTTC. It codes for CSVKGGYTF.

V usage is TRBV5-1 and J usage is TRBJ1-5; a possible D gene is TRBD1 (6 bases). V was shortened by 4 bases and J by 2 bases, with 13 bases between the two germline ends. In germline, CDR1 is SGHRS, CDR2 YFSETQ. This CDR3 contains 15 residues. The CDR3 sequence is CASSPQGWGNQPQHF. The DNA for the CDR3 is TGCGCCAGCAGCCCACAGGGATGGGGCAATCAGCCCCAGCATTTT.

The chain is built from TRBV7-3 and TRBJ1-6; tentatively, D is TRBD1 (6 bases). Germline values: CDR1 SGHTA, CDR2 FQGTGA. CDR3 length equals 14 residues. With 5 bases removed from V and 9 bases from J, the gap between germline ends came to 14 bases. CDR3 loop: CASSPQGDGSPLHF. The CDR3 region has the DNA TGTGCCAGCAGCCCACAGGGTGATGGTTCACCCCTCCACTTT.

The chain combines TRBV6-6 with TRBJ2-7; tentative D call: TRBD2 (5 bases). The V end lost 5 bases, the J end lost 0 bases, and 11 bases lay between the germline ends. Germline CDR1 and CDR2: MNHNY and SVGAGI (reference sequence). This CDR3 is built from 14 residues. The CDR3 DNA sequence: TGTGCCAGCAGTACACTTGGGAGCTCCTACGAGCAGTACTTC. Residues: CASSTLGSSYEQYF.

On this clone itself: The same CDR3 arises from other DNA sequences in this sample as well. This chain uses TRBV27 with TRBJ2-3; D possibly matches TRBD1 or TRBD2 (5 bases each). This CDR3 contains 15 residues. Trimming stripped 3 bases from V and 1 base from J, with 11 bases between. Germline V lookup: CDR1 MNHEY, CDR2 SMNVEV (reference sequence). CDR3 nucleotides: TGTGCCAGCAGTTTTTTAGTGGGGGGCACAGATACGCAGTATTTT. It translates to CASSFLVGGTDTQYF.

The chain has TRBV19 and TRBJ1-5; tentatively, D is TRBD1 (6 bases). The V end lost 2 bases, the J end lost 5 bases, and 10 bases lay between the germline ends. The CDR3 totals 14 residues. Germline CDR1 LNHDA, CDR2 SQIVND (reference sequence). This chain's CDR3 is CASSIQGLDQPQHF. CDR3 in DNA: TGTGCCAGTAGTATACAGGGGCTCGATCAGCCCCAGCATTTT.

The chain has TRBV7-9 and TRBJ1-1; D might be TRBD1 (6 bases). The CDR3 runs to 14 residues. Per germline, CDR1 SEHNR and CDR2 FQNEAQ (reference sequence). Trimming removed 1 base from V and 2 bases from J, with 8 bases in between. CDR3 residues: CASSLGGGNTEAFF. CDR3 nucleotides: TGTGCCAGCAGCTTAGGGGGGGGCAACACTGAAGCTTTCTTT.

This chain links TRBV6-1 with TRBJ1-2, with 12 nucleotides matching TRBD1. This CDR3 comprises 16 residues. V was pared by 4 bases and J by 6 bases, with 9 bases of the junction left unmatched. Germline V CDR1 and CDR2: MNHNS, SASEGT. For the CDR3, the DNA is TGTGCCAGCAGTGGACCGGGACAGGGGGCGTGGGATGGCTACACCTTC. Its protein is CASSGPGQGAWDGYTF.

V and J are TRBV5-1 and TRBJ1-4, with TRBD1 matching 11 bases. The CDR3 covers 19 residues. Trimming took 0 bases from V and 0 from J; bases not matched to a gene: 7. Germline loops: CDR1 SGHRS, CDR2 YFSETQ. The chain's CDR3 is CASSLGYSGQGATNEKLFF. For the CDR3, the DNA is TGCGCCAGCAGCTTGGGGTATTCGGGACAGGGGGCAACTAATGAAAAACTGTTTTTT.

V usage is TRBV28 and J usage is TRBJ1-1; possible D gene TRBD1, 6 bases. This CDR3 is built from 13 residues. Germline V CDR1 and CDR2: MDHEN, SYDVKM. V dropped 3 bases and J dropped 7 bases, with 12 bases sitting between them. CDR3 nucleotide sequence: TGTGCCAGCAGTTTGACGGGGGCGGGTGAAGCTTTCTTT. Protein sequence: CASSLTGAGEAFF.